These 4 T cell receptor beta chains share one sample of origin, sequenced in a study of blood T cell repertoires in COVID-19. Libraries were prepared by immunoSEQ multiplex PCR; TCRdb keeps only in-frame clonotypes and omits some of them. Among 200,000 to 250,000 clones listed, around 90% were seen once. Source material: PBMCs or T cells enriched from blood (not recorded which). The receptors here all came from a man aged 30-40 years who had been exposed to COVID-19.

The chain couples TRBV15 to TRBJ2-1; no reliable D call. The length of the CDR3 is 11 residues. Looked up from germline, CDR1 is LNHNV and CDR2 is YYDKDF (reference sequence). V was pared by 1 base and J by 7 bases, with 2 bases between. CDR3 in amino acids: CATSRVNEQFF. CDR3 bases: TGTGCCACCAGCAGAGTAAATGAGCAGTTCTTC.

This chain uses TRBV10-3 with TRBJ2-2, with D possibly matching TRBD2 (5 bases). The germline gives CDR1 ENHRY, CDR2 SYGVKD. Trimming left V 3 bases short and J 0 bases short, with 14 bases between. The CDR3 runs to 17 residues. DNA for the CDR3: TGTGCCATCAGTGACGGACTTAGAAACGCGAACACCGGGGAGCTGTTTTTT. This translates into CAISDGLRNANTGELFF.

The CDR3 spells CASSPLSWRGGSGNTIYF. For the CDR3, the DNA is TGTGCCAGCAGCCCTTTGTCGTGGAGGGGAGGGTCTGGAAACACCATATATTTT. The rearrangement links TRBV3-1 (or the pseudogene TRBV3-2) to TRBJ1-3; a possible D gene is TRBD1 (5 bases). Germline V gene lookup returns CDR1 LGHDT and CDR2 YNNKEL (reference sequence). Trimming shortened V by 4 bases and J by 1 base, and 20 bases separated the two germline ends. The CDR3 sequence is 18 residues long.

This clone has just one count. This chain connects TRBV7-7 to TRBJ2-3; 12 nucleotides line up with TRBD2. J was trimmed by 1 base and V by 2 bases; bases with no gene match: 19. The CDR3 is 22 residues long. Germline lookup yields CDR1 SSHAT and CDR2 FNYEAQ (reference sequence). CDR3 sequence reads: CASSLSWTEWTSGESGTDTQYF. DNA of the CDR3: TGTGCCAGCAGCTTAAGTTGGACGGAATGGACTAGCGGGGAATCGGGCACAGATACGCAGTATTTT. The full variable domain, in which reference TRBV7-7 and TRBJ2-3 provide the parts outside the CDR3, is GAGVSQSPRYKVTKRGQDVTLRCDPISSHATLYWYQQALGQGPEFLTYFNYEAQPDKSGLPSDRFSAERPEGSISTLTIQRTEQRDSAMYRCASSLSWTEWTSGESGTDTQYFGPGTRLTVL.